This TCR beta chain was observed in a study of shared clonotypes between healthy human individuals. With regard to this clone: Its antigen is undetermined.

The trim removed 5 bases at V and 4 bases at J, leaving 12 bases unmatched. CDR1 and CDR2 from the germline V gene are MDHEN and SYDVKM. This CDR3 is 18 amino acids long. The table came from immunoSEQ multiplex PCR; TCRdb's copy has only in-frame clones and leaves some out. The sample records 100,000 or so clones, about 67% being singletons. The study, taken as a whole, reports: Non-shared clonotypes showed lower generation probabilities than clonotypes common to all four donors. Naive CD4 clonotypes overlapped across a handful of donors at roughly 4.5%.

The receptor comes from a woman aged 25 to 39 in good health. The gene calls are TRBV28 and TRBJ2-3, with 13 bases identical to TRBD2. Sequencing was carried out using memory CD8+ T cells sorted from blood. Subset specified: CD45RO+ cells pooled with CCR7-negative TemRA cells. Written as DNA, the CDR3 is TGTGCCAGCAGTATCAGCCCGATGACTAGCGGGAGGCCAGATACGCAGTATTTT. Its translation is CASSISPMTSGRPDTQYF.